These 3 T cell receptor beta chains share one sample of origin, sequenced in a study of neurological immune-mediated disorders. From the 5' RACE reads, TCRdb called clonotypes with MiXCR, one entry per CDR3 protein. Seen here are approximately 52,000 distinct CDR3 sequences, 3% to 3.5% observed once, and the top ten hold 5.5% to 6%. Specimen: PBMCs. Receptor source: a man in his forties or fifties with multiple sclerosis.

This clonotype was seen ten or more times. This chain connects TRBV7-3 to TRBJ2-2, with TRBD1 matching over 8 bases. V gave up 4 bases and J gave up 1 base; unmatched junction bases: 2. This CDR3 comprises 15 residues. CDR1 is SGHTA and CDR2 is FQGTGA in the germline V gene. CDR3 protein: CASSWTGRNTGELFF. Written as DNA, the CDR3 is TGTGCCAGCAGCTGGACAGGGAGGAACACCGGGGAGCTGTTTTTT.

The sample holds a few counts of this clonotype. The chain couples TRBV6-4 to TRBJ2-3, with a tentative D call TRBD1 (6 bases). The CDR3 is made up of 16 amino acids. V was clipped by 0 bases and J by 4 bases, with 14 bases between them. Germline V lookup: CDR1 MRHNA, CDR2 SNTAGT. CDR3 coding DNA: TGTGCCAGCAGTGACTCGGGCAGGGGCAGCGCAGATACGCAGTATTTT. It translates to CASSDSGRGSADTQYF.

This clonotype has a count of ten or more. This chain uses TRBV5-1 with TRBJ1-1; 11 nucleotides line up with TRBD1. CDR3 length: 15 residues. CDR1 and CDR2 (germline): SGHRS, YFSETQ. V gave up 4 bases and J gave up 4 bases; unmatched junction bases: 6. DNA for the CDR3: TGCGCCAGCAGCGGATCCGGGACAGGGGGCACTGAAGCTTTCTTT. It codes for CASSGSGTGGTEAFF.